This T cell receptor beta chain appears in the sequencing data of a study of blood T cells in healthy people across ages. A sample-barcoded 5' primer and a J-beta primer mix were used in a second PCR of roughly 7 to 11 cycles. The template-switch adaptor was a 5' adaptor with 12 random nucleotides. It tagged each cDNA molecule. TCRdb processed the 5' RACE reads anew with MiXCR; each CDR3 protein has one entry. Of about 1 million distinct CDR3 sequences listed, 40% to 50% were seen once; the top ten hold around 18%. To note about this clonotype: The target antigen is unknown.

The CDR3 has 14 residues. Looked up from germline, CDR1 is SGHDT and CDR2 is YYEEEE. V lost 2 bases and J 2 bases, leaving 11 bases between the germline ends. Broader study findings: Observed TCR beta diversity per million T cells went down as age went up. This fall followed a roughly linear course with age. Researchers report that TCR beta diversity correlated strongly with naive T cell percentage. Versus aged donors, long-lived donors had higher diversity and more naive CD4+ cells.

Sequencing was done on a sample of blood. The chain employs TRBV5-6 and TRBJ2-7; D is uncertain. The receptor was isolated from a woman aged 55-70 years in good health. Here the CDR3 reads CASSFGRKAYEQYF. The CDR3, as DNA: TGTGCCAGCAGCTTTGGACGGAAGGCCTACGAGCAGTACTTC.